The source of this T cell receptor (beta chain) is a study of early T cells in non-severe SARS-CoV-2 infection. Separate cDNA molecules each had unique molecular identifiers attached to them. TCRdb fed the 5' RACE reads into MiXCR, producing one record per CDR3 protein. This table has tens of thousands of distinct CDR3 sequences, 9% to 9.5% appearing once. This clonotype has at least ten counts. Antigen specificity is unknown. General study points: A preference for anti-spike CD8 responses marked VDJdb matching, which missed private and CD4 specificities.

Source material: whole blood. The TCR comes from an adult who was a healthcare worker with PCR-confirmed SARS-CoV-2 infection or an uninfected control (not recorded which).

CDR3 sequence reads: CASRPRQGPSYEQYF. For the CDR3, the DNA is TGTGCCAGCAGACCCCGACAGGGCCCTTCCTACGAGCAGTACTTC. V usage is TRBV12-3 or TRBV12-4 and J usage is TRBJ2-7; 7 bases map to TRBD1. The CDR3 contains 15 residues. After removal of 6 bases from V and 1 base from J, the junction contained 9 bases not matched to a gene.